This TCR beta chain was identified in a study of human T cells and chemical hapten exposure. Notes on the study in general: Expanded TCRs created a significantly greater count of big CDR3 similarity clusters than controls did. The study found that DPC sensitization did not change TCRs above 1 in 1000 frequency. There was alopecia in the donors, so their immune response may differ from that of healthy people.

Germline V gene data show CDR1 as SQVTM and CDR2 as ANQGSEA. V dropped 5 bases and J dropped 0 bases, with 12 bases sitting between them. The CDR3 is 14 amino acids. Only one count was recorded for this clonotype. Antigen specificity is unknown. The library labeled individual cDNA molecules by adding unique molecular identifiers to them. TCRdb passed the RACE reads through MiXCR, listing each CDR3 protein once. The sample consists of more than 150,000 distinct CDR3 sequences, around 13% of them appearing once. This sample's time point: patch test 1, 2 weeks after DPC sensitization. Sample treatment: therapeutic diphenylcyclopropenone sensitization with weekly scalp DPC.

J is TRBJ2-3 and V is TRBV29-1; D remains unclear. Sequenced material: whole blood, taken in connection with sensitization to the hapten diphenylcyclopropenone (DPC). The clonotype comes from a woman aged 25 to 39 with alopecia areata. Some clones in this sample may be carry-over from other donors' samples. CDR3 sequence (DNA): TGCAGCGTTACAAAGTCCACTAGCACAGATACGCAGTATTTT. This translates into CSVTKSTSTDTQYF.